This TCR beta chain was identified in a study of shared clonotypes between healthy human individuals. Background on the study: Contributing individuals were a couple of females and a few males aged 18 to 49.

Study-wide findings and caveats: Read depth was anticipated to influence clonotype sharing among donors.

Germline V gives CDR1 SGHAT, CDR2 FQNNGV. CDR3 length: 13 residues. V lost 5 bases, J lost 5 bases, and 13 bases lay in between. Sequencing was performed on unsorted PBMC DNA using ten immunoSEQ deep assay plates. Here immunoSEQ multiplex PCR was the method, and the copy in TCRdb shows in-frame clones only, minus some. The sample includes 450,000 or so clones, approximately 71% of them seen just once. Note on this clone: Its target is not known.

The sequencing sample was made of PBMCs. The TCR comes from a woman in her thirties or forties in good health. Some clones in this sample may be carry-over from other donors' samples. The chain uses TRBV11-2 and TRBJ2-7, with TRBD1 as a possible D gene (7 bases). CDR3 nucleotides: TGTGCCAGCAGCCCCTCAGGGGGGAACGAGCAGTACTTC. This translates into CASSPSGGNEQYF.